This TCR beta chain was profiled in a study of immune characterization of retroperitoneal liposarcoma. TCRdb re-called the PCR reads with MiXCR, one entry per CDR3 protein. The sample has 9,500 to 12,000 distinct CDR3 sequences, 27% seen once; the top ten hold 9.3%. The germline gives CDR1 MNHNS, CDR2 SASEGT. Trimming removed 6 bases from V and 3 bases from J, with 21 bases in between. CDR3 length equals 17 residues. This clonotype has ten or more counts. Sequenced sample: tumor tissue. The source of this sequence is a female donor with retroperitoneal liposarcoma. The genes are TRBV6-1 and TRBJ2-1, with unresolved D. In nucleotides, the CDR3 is TGTGCCAGCAGCGATGCCTTGGTAGGCCACCTCTACAATGAGCAGTTCTTC. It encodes CASSDALVGHLYNEQFF.